This record covers a single TCR beta chain. Its binding antigen is unknown. Per-nucleotide qualities are absent, and no much larger clonotype sits a single base away. Trimming takes 3 bases from V and 4 bases from J, and the germline ends sit 7 bases apart. Spanning cysteine to phenylalanine, the CDR3 consists of 11 amino acids. Solely the CDR3 DNA is kept, with 33 bases framed from the first base. CDR1 and CDR2 are read off the germline V gene (reference sequence) as DFQATT and SNEGSKA. TCRbeta CDR3 regions were amplified from genomic DNA using the immunoSEQ Assay, a bias-controlled multiplex PCR. The study's processing was this. The number of nucleated cells in each sample was estimated by amplification of reference gene primers within the assay. To quantify the absolute abundance of each unique TCRbeta CDR3 rearrangement, sequence reads were collapsed and filtered. For each sample, productive Simpson clonality was calculated by taking the square root of Simpson's diversity index across productive rearrangements. As stored in TCRdb, this immuneACCESS dataset retains in-frame rearrangements with V and J assigned. A fraction of the clones does not appear; measured against another copy, unresolved V genes explain less than half of the discrepancy, and the remainder lacks a known reason. The D gene and trimming were derived from the DNA, and the V and J assignments and clone size from that table. This sample has roughly 87,000 clones in its table, and about two thirds of those were observed once. The ten biggest clones cover about an eighth of the sample.

This sample stems from a study of blood T cell repertoires in COVID-19 (dated by TCRdb to the early 2020s). About the investigation overall: Samples covering the acute and convalescent phases of COVID-19 were provided by collaborators in the United States, Italy and Spain. The prospective study material was composed of cDNA or gDNA derived from T cells, B-cell-depleted T cells, or PBMCs. The dataset comprised deeply sampled blood TCRbeta repertoires from subjects exposed to, actively infected with, or recovered from COVID-19. The repertoires were released in a freely available public database meant as a resource for research on the immune response to SARS-CoV-2. Samples came from the ongoing ImmuneRACE study (first 160 participants) plus 1,254 subjects from 6 global collaborators. Sample metadata almost always included a de-identified subject ID, COVID-19 status, age in years and sex. Where available, HLA class I and class II types were obtained from metadata supplied by the sample provider rather than from assay-based typing. Results the study describes overall, beyond this receptor: Clinical and demographic metadata were provided uncurated, with the amount varying by source and participant.

Each collaborating institution followed its own protocols to collect whole blood in K2EDTA tubes. For TCRbeta analysis, collaborator samples were shipped as frozen whole blood, as isolated PBMCs, or as DNA extracted from either sample type. The sequence came from a woman older than 75 with acute or convalescent COVID-19. Sequencing used peripheral blood. The sequence is built from TRBV20-1 and TRBJ2-7; TRBD2 is a possible D gene, resting on 6 matching bases. The nucleotide sequence is TGCAGTGCTAGCGGGGGTTACGAGCAGTACTTC. Its protein reads: CSASGGYEQYF.